This section outlines one T cell receptor beta chain sequence together with its context. The specificity of this receptor is unknown. Within one base of it there is no much larger clone, and no base qualities were kept. Receptors were amplified or captured by the immunoSEQ multiplex PCR assay. TCRdb limited this immuneACCESS table to in-frame rearrangements with V and J called. A share of clones is missing; checked studies link under half to unresolved V genes, and the rest is unexplained. The sample has around 140,000 clones on record, roughly 93% of them singletons. Of the sample, roughly 6.2% is held by the ten largest clones. The data are from a study of control samples from healthy donors and cancer patients (dated by TCRdb to 2020 to 2021). The CDR3, from cysteine to phenylalanine, totals 12 residues. The read is trimmed to its CDR3 DNA, 36 bases read in frame from base 1. Relative to germline, V is 1 base shorter and J is 8 bases shorter, with 8 bases between their ends. Reading the germline V gene (reference sequence) gives CDR1 SEHNR and CDR2 FQNEAQ.

The clonotype originates from a man aged 18-30 years in good health. The chain uses TRBV7-9 and TRBJ1-2; no D gene can be assigned with confidence. What was sequenced was blood. The DNA is as follows: TGTGCCAGCAGCTTAGGGGTGAGGGGCTACACCTTC. This is translated as CASSLGVRGYTF.